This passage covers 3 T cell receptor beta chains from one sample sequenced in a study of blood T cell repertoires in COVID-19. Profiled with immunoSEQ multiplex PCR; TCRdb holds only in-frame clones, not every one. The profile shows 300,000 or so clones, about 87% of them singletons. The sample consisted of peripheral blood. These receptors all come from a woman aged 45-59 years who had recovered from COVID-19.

CDR3 loop: CASSFFSGGGNTIYF. The CDR3 DNA reads TGTGCCAGCAGCTTCTTTTCAGGGGGAGGAAACACCATATATTTT. This rearrangement joins TRBV7-2 to TRBJ1-3, with TRBD1 matching 7 bases. Germline CDR1 and CDR2: SGHTA and FQGNSA. The CDR3 sequence is 15 residues long. J gave up 4 bases and V 3 bases, and 6 bases lay outside the gene matches.

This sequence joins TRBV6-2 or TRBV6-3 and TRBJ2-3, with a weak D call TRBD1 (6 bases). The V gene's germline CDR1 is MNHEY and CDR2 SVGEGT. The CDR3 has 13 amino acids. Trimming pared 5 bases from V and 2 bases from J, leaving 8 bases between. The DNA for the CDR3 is TGTGCCAGCAGTCGGGACAACACAGATACGCAGTATTTT. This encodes CASSRDNTDTQYF.

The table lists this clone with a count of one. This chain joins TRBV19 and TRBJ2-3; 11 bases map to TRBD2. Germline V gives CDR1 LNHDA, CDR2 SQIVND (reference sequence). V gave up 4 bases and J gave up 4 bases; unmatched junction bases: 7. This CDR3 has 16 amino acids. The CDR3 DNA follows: TGTGCCAGTAGTACGCTAGCGGGAGGTGCATCAGATACGCAGTATTTT. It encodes CASSTLAGGASDTQYF.